The rows below give T cell receptor beta chains drawn from one sample of a study of control samples from healthy donors and cancer patients. TCRdb's copy holds only in-frame clones and misses some; the assay was immunoSEQ multiplex PCR. The repertoire holds 95,000 to 150,000 clones, with about 88% as singletons. Material for sequencing was blood. These receptor sequences come from a man between 18 and 35 years old in good health. CDR3s include the opening cysteine and the closing phenylalanine or tryptophan. D genes are given only for firm matches. Part of the rows lack a size; the others show once, few, many or a class for expanded clones.

TRBV5-6	-	TRBD2	TRBJ2-3	CASSLDSGRAADTQYF	TGTGCCAGCAGCTTGGATAGCGGGAGGGCCGCAGATACGCAGTATTTT
TRBV5-6	-	TRBD2	TRBJ2-7	CASSFGSGGSYEQYF	TGTGCCAGCAGCTTCGGTAGCGGGGGCTCCTACGAGCAGTACTTC
TRBV5-4	-	-	TRBJ2-1	CASSLGQSSYNEQFF	TGTGCCAGCAGCTTAGGTCAGAGCTCCTACAATGAGCAGTTCTTC
TRBV10-2	-	TRBD1	TRBJ1-1	CASSESTADRGIHTEAFF	TGCGCCAGCAGTGAGTCGACGGCGGACAGGGGGATTCACACTGAAGCTTTCTTT
TRBV23-1	-	-	TRBJ2-7	CASTTGRALSYEQYF	TGCGCCAGCACGACCGGCAGGGCCCTCTCCTACGAGCAGTACTTC
TRBV5-1	-	-	TRBJ1-1	CASSFLLSTEAFF	TGCGCCAGCAGCTTTTTATTGAGCACTGAAGCTTTCTTT
TRBV5-1	-	TRBD2	TRBJ2-3	CASSLTLAGGRTDTQYF	TGCGCCAGCAGCTTGACACTAGCGGGAGGGAGGACAGATACGCAGTATTTT
TRBV11-2	-	TRBD1	TRBJ2-1	CASSYPTQGASEQFF	TGTGCCAGCAGCTACCCAACACAGGGGGCGAGTGAGCAGTTCTTC
TRBV2	-	-	TRBJ1-4	CASSQGEKLFF	TGTGCCAGCAGTCAAGGCGAAAAACTGTTTTTT
TRBV10-3	few	TRBD2	TRBJ2-1	CASGLAGALHEQFF	TGTGCCTCTGGACTAGCGGGAGCACTCCATGAGCAGTTCTTC
TRBV28	-	-	TRBJ2-1	CASPPLGAQGSYNEQFF	TGTGCCAGCCCTCCATTGGGGGCGCAGGGGTCCTACAATGAGCAGTTCTTC
TRBV3-1/TRBV3-2	many	-	TRBJ1-1	CASSHGDGTEAFF	TGTGCCAGCAGCCATGGAGACGGGACTGAAGCTTTCTTT
TRBV10-1	-	TRBD1	TRBJ2-3	CASRPGQGDSDTQYF	TGCGCCAGCAGGCCGGGACAGGGGGATTCTGATACGCAGTATTTT